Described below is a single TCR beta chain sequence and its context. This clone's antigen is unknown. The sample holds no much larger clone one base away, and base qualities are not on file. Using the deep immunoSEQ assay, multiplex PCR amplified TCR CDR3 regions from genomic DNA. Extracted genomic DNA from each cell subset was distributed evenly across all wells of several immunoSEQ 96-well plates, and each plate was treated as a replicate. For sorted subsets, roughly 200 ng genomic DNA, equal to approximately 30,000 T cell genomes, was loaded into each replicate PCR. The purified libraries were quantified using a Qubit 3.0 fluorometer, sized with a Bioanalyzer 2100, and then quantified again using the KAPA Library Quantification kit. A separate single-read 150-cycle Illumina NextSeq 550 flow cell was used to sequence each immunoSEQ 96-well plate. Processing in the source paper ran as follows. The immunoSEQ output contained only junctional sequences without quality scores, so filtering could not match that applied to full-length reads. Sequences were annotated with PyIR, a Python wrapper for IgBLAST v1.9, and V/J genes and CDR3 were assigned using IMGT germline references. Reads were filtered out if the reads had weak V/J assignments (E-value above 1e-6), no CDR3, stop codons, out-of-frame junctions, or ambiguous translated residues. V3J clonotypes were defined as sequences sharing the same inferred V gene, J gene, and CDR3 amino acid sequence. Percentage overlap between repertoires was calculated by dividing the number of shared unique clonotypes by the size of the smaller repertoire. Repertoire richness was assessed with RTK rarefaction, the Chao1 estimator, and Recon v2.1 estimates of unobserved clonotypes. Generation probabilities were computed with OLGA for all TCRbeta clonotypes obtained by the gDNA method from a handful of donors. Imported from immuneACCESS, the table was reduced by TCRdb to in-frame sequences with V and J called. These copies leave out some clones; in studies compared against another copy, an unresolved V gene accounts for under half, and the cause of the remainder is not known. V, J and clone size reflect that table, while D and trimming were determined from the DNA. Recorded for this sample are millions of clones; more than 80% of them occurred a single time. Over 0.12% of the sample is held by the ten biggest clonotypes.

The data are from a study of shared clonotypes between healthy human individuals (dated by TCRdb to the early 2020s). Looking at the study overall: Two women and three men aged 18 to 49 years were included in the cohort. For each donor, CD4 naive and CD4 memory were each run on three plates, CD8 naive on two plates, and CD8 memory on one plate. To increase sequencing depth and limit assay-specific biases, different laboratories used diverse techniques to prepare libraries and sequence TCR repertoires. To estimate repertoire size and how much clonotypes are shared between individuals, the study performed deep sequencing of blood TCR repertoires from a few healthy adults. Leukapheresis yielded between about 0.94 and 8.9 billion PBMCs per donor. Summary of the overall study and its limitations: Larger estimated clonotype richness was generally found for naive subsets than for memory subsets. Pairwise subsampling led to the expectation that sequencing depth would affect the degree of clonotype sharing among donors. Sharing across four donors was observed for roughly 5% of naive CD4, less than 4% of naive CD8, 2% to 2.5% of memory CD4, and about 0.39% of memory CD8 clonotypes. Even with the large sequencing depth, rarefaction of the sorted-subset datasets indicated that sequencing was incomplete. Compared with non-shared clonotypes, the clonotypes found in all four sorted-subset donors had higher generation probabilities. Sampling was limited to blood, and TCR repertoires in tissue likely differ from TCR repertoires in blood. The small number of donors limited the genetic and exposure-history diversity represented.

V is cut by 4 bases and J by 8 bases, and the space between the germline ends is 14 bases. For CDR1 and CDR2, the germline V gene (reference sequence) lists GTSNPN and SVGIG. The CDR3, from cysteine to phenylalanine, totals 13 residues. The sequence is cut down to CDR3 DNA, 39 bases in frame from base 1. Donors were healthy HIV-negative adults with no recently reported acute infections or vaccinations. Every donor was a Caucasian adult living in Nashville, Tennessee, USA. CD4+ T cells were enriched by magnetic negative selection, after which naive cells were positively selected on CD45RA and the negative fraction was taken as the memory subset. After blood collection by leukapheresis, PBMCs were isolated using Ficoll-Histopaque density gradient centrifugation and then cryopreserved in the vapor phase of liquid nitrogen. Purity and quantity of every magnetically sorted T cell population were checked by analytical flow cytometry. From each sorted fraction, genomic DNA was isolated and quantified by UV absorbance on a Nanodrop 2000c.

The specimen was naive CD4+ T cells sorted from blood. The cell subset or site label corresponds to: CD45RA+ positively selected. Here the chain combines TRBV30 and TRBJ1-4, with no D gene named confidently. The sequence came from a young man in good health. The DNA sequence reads TGTGCCTGGACAGATAGGGTCCGGGAAAAACTGTTTTTT. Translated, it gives CAWTDRVREKLFF. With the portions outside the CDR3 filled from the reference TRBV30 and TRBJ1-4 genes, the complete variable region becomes SQTIHQWPATLVQPVGSPLSLECTVEGTSNPNLYWYRQAAGRGLQLLFYSVGIGQISSEVPQNLSASRPQDRQFILSSKKLLLSDSGFYLCAWTDRVREKLFFGSGTQLSVL.